This T cell receptor beta chain emerged from a study of T cell responses to AZD1222 COVID-19 vaccine. The CDR3 totals 15 residues. V was trimmed by 6 bases and J by 2 bases, leaving 14 bases between them. Germline lookup yields CDR1 MNHEY and CDR2 SMNVEV (reference sequence). General study results and limits: Females outnumbered males among donors, who were mostly white British; clonal diversity was possibly underestimated. Spike regions recognized by vaccine-associated CD4 TCRs spanned the protein, led by 160-218 and 743-854. Spike-specific TCRs gained breadth and depth after people received two AZD1222 doses. Nearly half of spike-specific TCRs reportedly target variant regions that are unmutated in the B.1.351 and B.1.1.7 variants.

Note on this clone: Antigen unknown.

Generated by immunoSEQ multiplex PCR, the TCRdb table keeps only in-frame clones and is missing some. The table has about 150,000 clones, approximately 90% seen once. The specimen was peripheral blood, collected on day 0 of AZD1222 vaccination. The TCR sequence derives from an adult in good health. The rearrangement links TRBV27 to TRBJ2-1; TRBD1 might be the D (6 bases). As DNA, the CDR3 is TGTGCCAGCAGGTTTTCAGGGGAACCCTACAATGAGCAGTTCTTC. Protein product: CASRFSGEPYNEQFF.